This T cell receptor beta chain appears in the sequencing data of a study of T-cell memory formation after mild COVID-19. TCRdb used MiXCR to reprocess the 5' RACE reads, holding one entry per CDR3 protein. This sample has 300,000 to 350,000 distinct CDR3 sequences, with approximately 14% found just once. The CDR3 runs 15 residues. V shed 0 bases and J shed 2 bases, with 11 bases lying between them. Germline loops: CDR1 LGHNA, CDR2 YNFKEQ. The material sequenced was PBMCs or a T cell subset sorted from them (not recorded which). The chain has TRBV4-2 and TRBJ2-7, with D perhaps matching TRBD2 (6 bases). The receptor comes from a man younger than 30 who had mild COVID-19 (a few samples of this study predate the infection). Cell type and time point are not known. Here the CDR3 DNA reads TGTGCCAGCAGCCAAGATTGGGACTCCACCTACGAGCAGTACTTC. It encodes CASSQDWDSTYEQYF.